This T cell receptor (beta chain) was sequenced for a study of identical twins. This CDR3 region has 14 residues. Trimming took 3 bases from V and 4 from J, leaving 12 bases between them. Germline CDR1 is KGHSH and CDR2 is LQKENI. Turning to this clonotype: Its antigen is still unknown.

Notes on the study in general: In cord blood, abundant beta clonotypes had fewer insertions; memory showed no trend.

TCRdb analysed the 5' RACE reads with MiXCR anew, one entry per CDR3 protein. Of hundreds of thousands of distinct CDR3 sequences listed, about a fifth are singletons. This sample was shared with a second study, whose subject was yellow fever vaccine responses in identical twins.

The specimen sequenced was CD4+ T cells sorted from blood. The V and J genes are TRBV18 and TRBJ2-5; TRBD1 might be the D (6 bases). The TCR originated in a woman under 30 in good health. The CDR3 coding sequence is TGTGCCAGCTCACCTGAGATAGGGGGAGAGACCCAGTACTTC. Protein sequence: CASSPEIGGETQYF.